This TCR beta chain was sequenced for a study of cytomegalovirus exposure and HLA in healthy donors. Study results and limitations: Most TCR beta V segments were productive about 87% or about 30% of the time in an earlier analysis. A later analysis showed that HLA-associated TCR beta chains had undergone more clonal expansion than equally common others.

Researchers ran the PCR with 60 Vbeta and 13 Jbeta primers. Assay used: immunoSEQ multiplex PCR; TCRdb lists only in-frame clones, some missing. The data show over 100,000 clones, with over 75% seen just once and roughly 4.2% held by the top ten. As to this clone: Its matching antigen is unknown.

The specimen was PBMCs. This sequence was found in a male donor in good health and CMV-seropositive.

The CDR3 reads CASSRPRGSGQPQHF. The CDR3 nucleotides read TGTGCCAGCAGTAGGCCCAGGGGTTCGGGTCAGCCCCAGCATTTT. The chain uses TRBV28 and TRBJ1-5, with D maybe TRBD1 (6 bases). CDR3 length: 15 amino acids. V lost 5 bases, J lost 6 bases, and 17 bases lay in between. From germline, CDR1 is MDHEN and CDR2 SYDVKM.